A selection of T cell receptor beta chains follows, all from one sample in a study of T cells in Graves' hyperthyroidism and ophthalmopathy. TCRdb re-derived calls from the multiplex PCR reads in MiXCR, one entry per CDR3 protein. The repertoire holds roughly 380,000 distinct CDR3 sequences, roughly 14% seen once, with around 20% in the top ten. Input material: blood. Receptors originate from a man in his thirties or forties with Graves' hyperthyroidism that later progressed to Graves' ophthalmopathy. Each CDR3 is given with its conserved first and last residue. Fields, in order: clone size, CDR3 length, V gene, CDR3 protein. Expanded clones get a size class; other rows say once, few or many, or leave the size out.

many,12,TRBV20-1,CSASTTSDTQYF
many,15,TRBV20-1,CSARPPQGSITEAFF
once,17,TRBV19,CASSKPSGDFPYNEQFF
many,15,TRBV28,CASSGTGGGRQPQHF
-,15,TRBV7-9,CASSKSGTGFYGYTF
-,15,TRBV19,CASSLQGSSTDTQYF
few,13,TRBV24-1,CATSDDGRETQYF
many,17,TRBV12-3/TRBV12-4,CASSLSPPGTSNQPQHF
many,15,TRBV5-1,CASSWRSGQRTEAFF
few,13,TRBV9,CASSVEGGNTIYF
many,13,TRBV28,CASSSGGSYEQYF
many,14,TRBV2,CASSEGGVSQPQHF
many,16,TRBV20-1,CSARDSSEGLSYEQYF
many,15,TRBV30,CAWSWERASTDTQYF
many,12,TRBV20-1,CSAPGTNEKLFF
many,17,TRBV12-5,CASGLFTTGDNTGELFF
few,14,TRBV20-1,CSARVPTGNSPLHF
few,13,TRBV24-1,CATSSTGSYEQYF
many,14,TRBV12-3/TRBV12-4,CASSLGGGVETQYF
-,15,TRBV3-1,CASSYTRTRHNEQFF
many,17,TRBV6-1,CASSHSPERVRGNEQFF
many,17,TRBV11-2,CASSLVGGDSRYNEQFF
many,16,TRBV18,CASSPQESHSNQPQHF
few,16,TRBV24-1,CATSDSYAAGNQPQHF
many,14,TRBV20-1,CSAARTGRGETQYF
many,15,TRBV30,CAWSVALSPLETQYF
-,13,TRBV6-4,CASSSGDTDTQYF
few,15,TRBV29-1,CSVDLRGTREDTQYF
many,13,TRBV29-1,CSAEGPGQLGYTF
-,14,TRBV29-1,CSVDRAGGTYEQYF
many,14,TRBV27,CASSPWGEVYGYTF
few,14,TRBV6-1,CASSVGGIDTEAFF
many,13,TRBV18,CASSLQRNNEQFF
many,18,TRBV7-3,CASSPWTSGLSSSREQFF
many,13,TRBV30,CAWSLDNQETQYF
-,18,TRBV7-3,CASSLGFLAGDYQETQYF
many,12,TRBV7-2,CASSVMNTEAFF
many,14,TRBV7-9,CASTLAGRLDEQYF
many,13,TRBV11-3,CASSQDEDYGYTF
many,13,TRBV7-9,CASSTTVNSPLHF
many,12,TRBV12-3/TRBV12-4,CASSPRYTEAFF
-,13,TRBV29-1,CSVALLTGGKWYF
many,12,TRBV20-1,CSAGGPRDEQYF
many,17,TRBV28,CASSLGGQPLYSYEQYF
many,13,TRBV20-1,CSARDRADYEQYF
few,13,TRBV20-1,CSAPKGTNEKLFF
few,15,TRBV28,CASSSRQGGNSPLHF
few,15,TRBV5-1,CATLPSDREAYEQYF
many,17,TRBV11-2,CASSLRTGGLYSYEQYF
few,13,TRBV10-3,CAISGDSNYGYTF
-,17,TRBV3-1,CASSQDHDGGRKETQYF
few,21,TRBV7-9,CASSTSDGGLAGALAKNIQYF
many,12,TRBV7-9,CASSLGPGGYTF